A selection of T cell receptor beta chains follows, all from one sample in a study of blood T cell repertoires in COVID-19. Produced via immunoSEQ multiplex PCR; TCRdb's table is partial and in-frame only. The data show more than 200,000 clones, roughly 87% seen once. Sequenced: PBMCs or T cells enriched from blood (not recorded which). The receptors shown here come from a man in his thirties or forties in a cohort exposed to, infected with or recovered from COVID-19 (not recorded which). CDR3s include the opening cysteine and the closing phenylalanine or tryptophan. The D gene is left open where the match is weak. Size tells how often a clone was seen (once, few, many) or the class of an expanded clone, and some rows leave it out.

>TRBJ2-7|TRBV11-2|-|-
TGTGCCAGCAGCTTAGCAGGGGCTCTATTAAGGTACGAGCAGTACTTC
CASSLAGALLRYEQYF
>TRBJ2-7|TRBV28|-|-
TGTGCCAGCAGTCCCCGTGCGGGCTCCTACGAGCAGTACTTC
CASSPRAGSYEQYF
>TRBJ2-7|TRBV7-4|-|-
TGTGCCAGCAGCCCCGAGAGGGGGAACTCCTACGAGCAGTACTTC
CASSPERGNSYEQYF
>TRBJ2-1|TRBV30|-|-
TGTGCCTGGAGTGTACGATTCGGAGGGAGGTCTGACAATGAGCAGTTCTTC
CAWSVRFGGRSDNEQFF
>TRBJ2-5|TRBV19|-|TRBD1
TGTGCCAGTAGTCCAGGGGGCTTGGAGACCCAGTACTTC
CASSPGGLETQYF
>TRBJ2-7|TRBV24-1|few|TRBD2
TGTGCCACCAGTGATCCACCGGGACTAGCGGGGGGCTCCTACGAGCAGTACTTC
CATSDPPGLAGGSYEQYF
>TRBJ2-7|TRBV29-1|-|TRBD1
TGCAGCGTTGAGGTACAGGGGCAAACCTACGAGCAGTACTTC
CSVEVQGQTYEQYF
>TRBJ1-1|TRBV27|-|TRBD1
TGTGCCAGCAGTTTGGTCAAGGGGGCGCCCACTGAAGCTTTCTTT
CASSLVKGAPTEAFF
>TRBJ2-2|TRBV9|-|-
TGTGCCAGCAGTGCTAGCGCGAACACCGGGGAGCTGTTTTTT
CASSASANTGELFF
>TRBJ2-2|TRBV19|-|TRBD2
TGTGCCAGTAGTACCTTAGCGGGAGCCACCGGGGAGCTGTTTTTT
CASSTLAGATGELFF
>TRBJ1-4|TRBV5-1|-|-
TGCGCCAGCAGCTTGCAGGGATTGCGGGAAAAACTGTTTTTT
CASSLQGLREKLFF
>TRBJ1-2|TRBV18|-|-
TGTGCCAGCTCACCGAGAAGGGGCGATGGCTACACCTTC
CASSPRRGDGYTF
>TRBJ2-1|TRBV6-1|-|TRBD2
TGTGCCAGCAGTGAATGGGGGACTAGCGGCTACAATGAGCAGTTCTTC
CASSEWGTSGYNEQFF
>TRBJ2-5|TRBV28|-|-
TGTGCCAGCAGTTTTTCAGTGACAGGCGGGTACCAAGAGACCCAGTACTTC
CASSFSVTGGYQETQYF
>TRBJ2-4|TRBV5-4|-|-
TGTGCCAGCAGCTTGTCCAGGGGAAAAAACATTCAGTACTTC
CASSLSRGKNIQYF